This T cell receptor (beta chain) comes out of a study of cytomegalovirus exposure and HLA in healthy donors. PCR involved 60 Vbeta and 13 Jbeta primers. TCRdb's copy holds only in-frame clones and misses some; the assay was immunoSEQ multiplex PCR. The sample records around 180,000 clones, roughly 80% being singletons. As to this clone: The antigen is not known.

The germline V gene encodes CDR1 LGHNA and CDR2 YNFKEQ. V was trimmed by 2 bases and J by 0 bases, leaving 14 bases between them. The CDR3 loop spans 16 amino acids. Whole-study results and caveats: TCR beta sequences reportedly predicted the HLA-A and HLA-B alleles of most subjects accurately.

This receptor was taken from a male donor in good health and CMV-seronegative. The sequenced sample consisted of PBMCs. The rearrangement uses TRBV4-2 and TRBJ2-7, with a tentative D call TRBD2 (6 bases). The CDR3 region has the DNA TGTGCCAGCAGCCAATCAAGACTAGGCCGCTCCTACGAGCAGTACTTC. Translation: CASSQSRLGRSYEQYF.